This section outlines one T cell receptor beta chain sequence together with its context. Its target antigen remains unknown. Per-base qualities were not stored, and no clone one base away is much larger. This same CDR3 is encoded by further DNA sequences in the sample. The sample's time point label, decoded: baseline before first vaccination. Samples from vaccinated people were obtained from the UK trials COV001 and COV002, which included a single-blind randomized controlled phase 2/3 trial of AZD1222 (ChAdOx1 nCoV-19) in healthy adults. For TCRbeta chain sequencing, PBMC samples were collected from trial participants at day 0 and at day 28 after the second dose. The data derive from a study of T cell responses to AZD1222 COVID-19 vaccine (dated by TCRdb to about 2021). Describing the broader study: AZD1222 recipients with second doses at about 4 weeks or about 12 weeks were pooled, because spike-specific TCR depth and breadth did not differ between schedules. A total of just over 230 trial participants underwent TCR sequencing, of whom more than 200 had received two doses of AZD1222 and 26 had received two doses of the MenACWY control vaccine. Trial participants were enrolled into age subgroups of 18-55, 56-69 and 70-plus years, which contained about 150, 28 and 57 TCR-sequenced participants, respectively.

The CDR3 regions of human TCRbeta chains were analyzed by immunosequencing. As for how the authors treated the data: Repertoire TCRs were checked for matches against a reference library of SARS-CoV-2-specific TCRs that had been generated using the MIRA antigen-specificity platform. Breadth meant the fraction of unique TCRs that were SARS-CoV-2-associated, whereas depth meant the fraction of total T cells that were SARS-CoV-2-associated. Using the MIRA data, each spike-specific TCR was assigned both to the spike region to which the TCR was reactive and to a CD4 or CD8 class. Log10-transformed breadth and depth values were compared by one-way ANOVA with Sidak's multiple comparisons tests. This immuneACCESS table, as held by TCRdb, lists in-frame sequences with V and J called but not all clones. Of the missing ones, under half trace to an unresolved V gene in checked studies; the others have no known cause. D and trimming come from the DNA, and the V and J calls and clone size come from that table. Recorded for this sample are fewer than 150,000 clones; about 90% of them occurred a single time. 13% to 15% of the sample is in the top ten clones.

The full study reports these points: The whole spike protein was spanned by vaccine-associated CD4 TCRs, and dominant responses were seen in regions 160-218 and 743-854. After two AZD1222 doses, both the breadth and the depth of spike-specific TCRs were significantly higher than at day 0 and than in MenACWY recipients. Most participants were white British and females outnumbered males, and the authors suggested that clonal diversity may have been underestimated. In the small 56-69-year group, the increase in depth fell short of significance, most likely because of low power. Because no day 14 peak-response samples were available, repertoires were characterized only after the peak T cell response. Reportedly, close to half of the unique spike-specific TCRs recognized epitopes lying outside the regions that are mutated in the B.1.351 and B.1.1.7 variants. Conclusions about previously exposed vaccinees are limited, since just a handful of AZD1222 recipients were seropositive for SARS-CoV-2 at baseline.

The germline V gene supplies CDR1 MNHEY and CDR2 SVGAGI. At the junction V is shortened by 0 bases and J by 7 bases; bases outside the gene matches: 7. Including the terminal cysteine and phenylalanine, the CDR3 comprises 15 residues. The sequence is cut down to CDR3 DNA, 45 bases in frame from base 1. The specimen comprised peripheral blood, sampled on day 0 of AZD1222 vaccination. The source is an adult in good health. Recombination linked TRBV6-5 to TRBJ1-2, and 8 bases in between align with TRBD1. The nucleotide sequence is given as TGTGCCAGCAGTTACTCGCGACAGGGGAAGGGTGGCTACACCTTC. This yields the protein CASSYSRQGKGGYTF.